The entry below gives a single T cell receptor (beta chain) sequence along with its context. Its antigen is as yet unknown. Trimming removed 3 bases from V and 1 base from J, with 14 bases in between. Germline V gene data show CDR1 as SGDLS and CDR2 as YYNGEE. This CDR3 has 17 amino acids. Profiled with immunoSEQ multiplex PCR; TCRdb holds only in-frame clones, not every one. The table records about 120,000 clones, approximately 94% of them present only once. These data belong to a study of siplizumab effects on memory and regulatory T cells. Findings and caveats of the study: Proliferating Tregs from siplizumab cultures lacked functional confirmation of suppression. In controls, around 25% of mappable alloreactive CD4+ clones were Treg-derived on average, versus 68.8% with siplizumab.

This receptor was obtained from a human donor in good health. Sequencing was carried out using non-Treg CD4+ T cells sorted from blood. V is TRBV9 and J is TRBJ2-6; D possibly corresponds to TRBD1 (6 bases). CDR3 nucleotides: TGTGCCAGCAGCGCGAGGGGGTTGGCTTCTGGGGCCAACGTCCTGACTTTC. This sequence encodes CASSARGLASGANVLTF. The whole variable domain, remainder taken from reference TRBV9 and TRBJ2-6, is DSGVTQTPKHLITATGQRVTLRCSPRSGDLSVYWYQQSLDQGLQFLIQYYNGEERAKGNILERFSAQQFPDLHSELNLSSLELGDSALYFCASSARGLASGANVLTFGAGSRLTVL.